This TCR beta chain was documented in a study of cytomegalovirus exposure and HLA in healthy donors (dated by TCRdb to the late 2010s). Background for the entire study: According to a later analysis, the 100 to 150 validation repertoires were produced on the same platform as the 666 repertoires of the first cohort. Along with the approximately 650-subject first cohort, a separate validation cohort of about 110 different subjects was used. The study aimed to test whether cataloging public T cell receptors could reveal signatures of past pathogen exposure. The study combined high-throughput TCR immunosequencing, statistical association of individual TCRs with disease status, and machine learning to predict cytomegalovirus infection status. Study-wide conclusions, independent of this receptor: The classifier was reported to diagnose cytomegalovirus status with high specificity and sensitivity in both the original and validation cohorts. A total of roughly 160 TCR beta chains were listed by the study as associated with cytomegalovirus. A later analysis lacked HLA typing for the validation cohort, so it scored co-occurrence in that cohort across all 110 or so repertoires. Across donors, most TCR sequences were observed very rarely, whereas some public TCRs were present in many individuals. The authors suggested that the approach could potentially be generalized to other disease states and immunological phenotypes. A few of the identified cytomegalovirus-associated TCR beta chains were confirmed in vitro to be specific for cytomegalovirus antigens. Subsequent analysis determined that TCRs grouped into clusters in the first cohort also showed a tendency toward co-occurrence across the roughly 120 validation repertoires, and 94% of cluster scores exceeded 0.

Libraries were made using the immunoSEQ multiplex PCR assay. As for how the authors treated the data: A statistical classification framework was developed to diagnose cytomegalovirus status using the catalog of TCR beta chain sequences. Held by TCRdb, this immuneACCESS table contains in-frame sequences only and omits some clones. Under half of the omission traces to an unresolved V gene where checked; the cause of the rest is unknown. V and J calls and clone size are copied from that table; D and trimming were computed from the DNA. The sample table holds over 60,000 clones, of which roughly 96% were seen once. Roughly 2.3% of the sample rests with the top ten. Comments on this clone: Its antigen is unknown. The record has no base qualities; no much larger clone is one base away.

There are 19 amino acids in the CDR3, from cysteine to phenylalanine inclusive. The kept DNA is CDR3 alone, 57 bases in frame from the first base. V is clipped by 8 bases and J by 0 bases, and the sequence between their germline boundaries is 23 bases long. CDR1 is given as LNHDA and CDR2 as SQIVND, both from the germline V gene (reference sequence). Separate from the roughly 700-subject first cohort, the validation cohort of 120 subjects was the group to which the donors belonged. The receptor's source is a man aged 18 to 30 in good health and CMV-seronegative. Sequenced: PBMCs. The chain uses TRBV19 and TRBJ2-6; perhaps TRBD2 is the D gene, with 7 bases matching. In nucleotides, the sequence is TGTGCCAGTCGTGAGTGGGGGGGGCTTGGATCCTCTGGGGCCAACGTCCTGACTTTC. This translates into CASREWGGLGSSGANVLTF.